Shown below are 13 T cell receptor beta chains from a single sample sequenced in a study of long-term antiretroviral therapy in people with HIV. This was the immunoSEQ v3.0 assay at survey level. Sequencing used immunoSEQ multiplex PCR; TCRdb keeps in-frame clones, though not all of them. The data hold roughly 28,000 clones, with roughly 90% observed a single time. This sample comprised unsorted PBMCs, obtained 3.1 years after starting antiretroviral therapy. The receptors here all came from a man in his late teens or twenties with HIV.

On this clone itself: The junction shows a germline mismatch at one end, possibly a read error. The chain couples TRBV11-2 to TRBJ2-1, with D possibly called TRBD1 or TRBD2 (6 bases each). The CDR3 is 11 residues long. Germline assignment: CDR1 SGHAT and CDR2 FQNNGV. CDR3 nucleotide sequence: TGTGCCAGCAGCGCTAGGGGGGAAGCCGTCTTC. Translating gives CASSARGEAVF. Full variable domain (missing parts from reference TRBV11-2 and TRBJ2-1): EAGVAQSPRYKIIEKRQSVAFWCNPISGHATLYWYQQILGQGPKLLIQFQNNGVVDDSQLPKDRFSAERLKGVDSTLKIQPAKLEDSAVYLCASSARGEAVFGPGTRLTVL.

The rearrangement uses TRBV5-1 and TRBJ1-2, with 9 nucleotides matching TRBD1. The germline V gene encodes CDR1 SGHRS and CDR2 YFSETQ. This CDR3 is built from 13 residues. With V trimmed by 5 bases and J by 7 bases, 6 bases remained unmatched. This chain's CDR3 is CASRWGQGGGYTF. CDR3 bases: TGCGCCAGCAGATGGGGACAGGGAGGTGGCTACACCTTC.

This sequence joins TRBV12-5 and TRBJ1-1; the D gene is possibly TRBD1 (6 bases). This CDR3 is 14 amino acids long. The V end was cut by 5 bases, the J end by 11 bases, with 21 bases between. CDR1 LGHNT and CDR2 FRNRAP come from the germline V gene. The chain's CDR3 is CASGEGEGAVWAFF. The CDR3 nucleotides are TGTGCTAGTGGTGAGGGGGAAGGGGCTGTGTGGGCTTTCTTT. Drawing the rest from reference TRBV12-5 and TRBJ1-1, the complete variable domain is DARVTQTPRHKVTEMGQEVTMRCQPILGHNTVFWYRQTMMQGLELLAYFRNRAPLDDSGMPKDRFSAEMPDATLATLKIQPSEPRDSAVYFCASGEGEGAVWAFFGQGTRLTVV.

The chain has TRBV20-1 and TRBJ1-1; D gene unclear. The V and J ends lost 3 bases and 10 bases respectively, with 12 bases between them. There are 11 residues in the CDR3. The germline V gene encodes CDR1 DFQATT and CDR2 SNEGSKA (reference sequence). In DNA form, the CDR3 reads TGCAGTGCTAGTCAGCCCGGCGGAGCTTTCTTT. This codes for CSASQPGGAFF.

The chain has TRBV1 and TRBJ2-1; TRBD2 is taken as the D call from the table, unchecked against the DNA. TRBV1 is a known pseudogene. This CDR3 has 17 residues. CDR3 residues: CTSSQAPGLAKDNEQFF. The CDR3 coding sequence is TGCACCAGCAGCCAGGCTCCGGGACTAGCGAAAGACAATGAGCAGTTCTTC.

The chain links TRBV2 to TRBJ2-3, with 10 nucleotides matching TRBD2. This CDR3 contains 15 residues. V gave up 9 bases and J gave up 6 bases; unmatched junction bases: 12. The germline V gene encodes CDR1 SNHLY and CDR2 FYNNEI. CDR3 loop: CASRGQRGGPDTQYF. CDR3 in DNA: TGTGCCAGTAGGGGTCAGCGGGGGGGCCCCGATACGCAGTATTTT.

This chain links TRBV7-9 with TRBJ2-5; 10 nucleotides agree with TRBD2. Germline values: CDR1 SEHNR, CDR2 FQNEAQ (reference sequence). Trimming took 5 bases from V and 6 from J; bases not matched to a gene: 3. The CDR3 extends over 13 amino acids. This CDR3 reads CASSPSGSKTQYF. CDR3 nucleotides: TGTGCCAGCAGCCCTAGCGGGAGCAAGACCCAGTACTTC. Using reference TRBV7-9 and TRBJ2-5 for the parts outside the CDR3, the full variable domain is DTGVSQNPRHKITKRGQNVTFRCDPISEHNRLYWYRQTLGQGPEFLTYFQNEAQLEKSRLLSDRFSAERPKGSFSTLEIQRTEQGDSAMYLCASSPSGSKTQYFGPGTRLLVL.

The CDR3 sequence is CASSQWTVNNSPLHF. The CDR3 DNA reads as TGTGCCAGCAGCCAATGGACAGTTAATAATTCACCCCTCCACTTT. The V gene is TRBV16, the J gene TRBJ1-6; perhaps TRBD1 as D (6 bases). Trimming pared 1 base from V and 5 bases from J, leaving 9 bases between. Germline CDR1 reads KGHSY; CDR2 reads FQNENV. The CDR3 runs to 15 residues.

The chain has TRBV6-1 and TRBJ1-5; maybe TRBD1 (6 bases). Per germline, CDR1 MNHNS and CDR2 SASEGT. CDR3 length: 14 amino acids. V shed 6 bases and J shed 2 bases, with 11 bases lying between them. DNA of the CDR3: TGTGCCAGCAGACAGGGTTGGGGCAATCAGCCCCAGCATTTT. Translated: CASRQGWGNQPQHF.

This chain connects TRBV16 to TRBJ2-7, with TRBD2 identical over 10 bases. This CDR3 spans 15 amino acids. CDR1 KGHSY and CDR2 FQNENV come from the germline V gene. Trimming cost V 2 bases and J 2 bases; bases outside gene matches: 3. In DNA form, the CDR3 reads TGTGCCAGCAGCCAAGGAGCGGGGGGGACCTACGAGCAGTACTTC. It codes for CASSQGAGGTYEQYF.

The chain links TRBV10-3 to TRBJ1-1; the D gene is possibly TRBD1 (5 bases). Germline CDR1 ENHRY, CDR2 SYGVKD. Trimming removed 10 bases from V and 5 bases from J, with 11 bases in between. There are 11 residues in the CDR3. The CDR3 is CATRAGTEAFF. The CDR3 DNA reads as TGTGCCACCAGGGCTGGGACTGAAGCTTTCTTT.

V usage is TRBV6-5 and J usage is TRBJ2-7, with TRBD1 matching 7 bases. This CDR3 region has 16 residues. Trimming cost V 2 bases and J 6 bases; bases outside gene matches: 13. The germline V gene encodes CDR1 MNHEY and CDR2 SVGAGI. Here the CDR3 reads CASSYDFADRAAEQYF. Here the CDR3 DNA reads TGTGCCAGCAGTTACGATTTTGCCGACAGGGCGGCCGAGCAGTACTTC.

This chain links TRBV7-3 with TRBJ2-7; D not resolved. V lost 0 bases and J lost 7, with 13 bases in between. Germline CDR1 and CDR2: SGHTA and FQGTGA. The CDR3 contains 14 residues. CDR3 bases: TGTGCCAGCAGCTTAACGGCTCCCCCGGTGGAGCAGTACTTC. This encodes CASSLTAPPVEQYF.